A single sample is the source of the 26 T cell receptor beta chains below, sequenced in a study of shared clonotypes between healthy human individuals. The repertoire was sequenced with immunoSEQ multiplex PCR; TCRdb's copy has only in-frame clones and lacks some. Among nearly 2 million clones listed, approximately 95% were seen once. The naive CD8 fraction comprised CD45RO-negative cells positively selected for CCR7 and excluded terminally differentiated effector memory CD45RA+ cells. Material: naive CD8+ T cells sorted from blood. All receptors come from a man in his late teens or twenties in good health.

The CDR3 loop reads CASSQDREGQETQYF. CDR3 DNA: TGTGCCAGCAGCCAGGACAGGGAGGGACAAGAGACCCAGTACTTC. The chain is built from TRBV2 and TRBJ2-5, with a possible D match to TRBD1 (8 bases). CDR3 size: 15 residues. The V and J ends lost 6 bases and 2 bases respectively, with 16 bases between them. Germline V lookup: CDR1 SNHLY, CDR2 FYNNEI.

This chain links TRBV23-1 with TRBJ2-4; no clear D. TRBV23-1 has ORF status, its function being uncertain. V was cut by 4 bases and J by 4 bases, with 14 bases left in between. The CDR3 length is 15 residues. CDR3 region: CASSLRRTRKNIQYF. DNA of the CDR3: TGCGCCAGCAGTCTCAGAAGGACGCGTAAAAACATTCAGTACTTC.

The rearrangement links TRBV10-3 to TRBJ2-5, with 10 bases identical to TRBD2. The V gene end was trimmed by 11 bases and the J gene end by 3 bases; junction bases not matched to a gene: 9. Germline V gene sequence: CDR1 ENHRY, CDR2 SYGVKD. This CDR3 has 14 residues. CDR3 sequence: CASIAGGAEETQYF. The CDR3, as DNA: TGTGCCTCTATAGCGGGAGGTGCCGAAGAGACCCAGTACTTC.

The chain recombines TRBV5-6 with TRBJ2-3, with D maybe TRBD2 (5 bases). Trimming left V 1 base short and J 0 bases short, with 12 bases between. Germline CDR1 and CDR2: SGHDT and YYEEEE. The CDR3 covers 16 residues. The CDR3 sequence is CASSLPGLPSTDTQYF. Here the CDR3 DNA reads TGTGCCAGCAGCTTGCCTGGACTGCCTAGCACAGATACGCAGTATTTT.

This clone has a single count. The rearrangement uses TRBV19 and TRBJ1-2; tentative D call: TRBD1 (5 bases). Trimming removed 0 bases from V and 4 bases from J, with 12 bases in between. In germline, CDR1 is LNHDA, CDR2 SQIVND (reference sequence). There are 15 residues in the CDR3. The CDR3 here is CASSIDSTESYGYTF. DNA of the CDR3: TGTGCCAGTAGTATAGACTCGACAGAAAGCTATGGCTACACCTTC.

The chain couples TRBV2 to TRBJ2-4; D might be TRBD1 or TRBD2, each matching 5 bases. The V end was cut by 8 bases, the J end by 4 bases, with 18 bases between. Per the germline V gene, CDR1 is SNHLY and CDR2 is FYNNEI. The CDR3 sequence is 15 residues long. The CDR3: CASSGDLSQKNIQYF. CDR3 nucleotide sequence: TGTGCCAGCTCCGGGGACCTGAGTCAAAAAAACATTCAGTACTTC.

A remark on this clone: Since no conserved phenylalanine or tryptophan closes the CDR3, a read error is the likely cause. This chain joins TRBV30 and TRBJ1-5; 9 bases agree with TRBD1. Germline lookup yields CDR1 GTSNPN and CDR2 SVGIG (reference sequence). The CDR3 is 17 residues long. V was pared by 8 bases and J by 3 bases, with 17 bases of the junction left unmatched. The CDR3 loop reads CAMELTSGTGHNQPQHL. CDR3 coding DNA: TGTGCCATGGAGTTGACCTCGGGGACAGGGCACAATCAGCCCCAGCATCTT.

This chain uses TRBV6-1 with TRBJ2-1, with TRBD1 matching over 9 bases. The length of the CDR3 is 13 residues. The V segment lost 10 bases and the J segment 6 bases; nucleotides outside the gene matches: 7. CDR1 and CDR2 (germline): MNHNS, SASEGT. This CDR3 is CAIEPGQGNEQFF. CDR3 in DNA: TGTGCCATCGAGCCGGGACAGGGCAATGAGCAGTTCTTC.

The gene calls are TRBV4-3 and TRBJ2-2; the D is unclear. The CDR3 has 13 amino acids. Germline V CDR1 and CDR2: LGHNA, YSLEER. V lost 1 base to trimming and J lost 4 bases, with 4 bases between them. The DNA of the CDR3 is TGCGCCAGCAGCCAAGGTTCCACCGGGGAGCTGTTTTTT. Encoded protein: CASSQGSTGELFF.

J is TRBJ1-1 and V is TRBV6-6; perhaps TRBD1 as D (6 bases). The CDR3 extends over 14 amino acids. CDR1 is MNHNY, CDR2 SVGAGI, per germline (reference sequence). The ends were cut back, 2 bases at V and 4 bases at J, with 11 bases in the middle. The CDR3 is CASSYTGTSTEAFF. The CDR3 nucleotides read TGTGCCAGCAGTTACACCGGGACAAGCACTGAAGCTTTCTTT.

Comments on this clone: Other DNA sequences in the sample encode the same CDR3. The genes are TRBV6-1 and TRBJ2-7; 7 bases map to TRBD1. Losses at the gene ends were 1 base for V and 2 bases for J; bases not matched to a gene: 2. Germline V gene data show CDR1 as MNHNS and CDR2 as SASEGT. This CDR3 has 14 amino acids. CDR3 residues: CASSEGGGAYEQYF. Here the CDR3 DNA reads TGTGCCAGCAGTGAAGGAGGGGGCGCCTACGAGCAGTACTTC.

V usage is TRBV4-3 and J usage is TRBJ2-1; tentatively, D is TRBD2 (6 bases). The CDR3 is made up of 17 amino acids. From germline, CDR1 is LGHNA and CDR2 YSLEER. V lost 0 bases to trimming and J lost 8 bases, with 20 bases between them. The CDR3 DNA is TGCGCCAGCAGCCAAGATTTGGATAGCGGCGTTCTGGATGAGCAGTTCTTC. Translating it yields CASSQDLDSGVLDEQFF.

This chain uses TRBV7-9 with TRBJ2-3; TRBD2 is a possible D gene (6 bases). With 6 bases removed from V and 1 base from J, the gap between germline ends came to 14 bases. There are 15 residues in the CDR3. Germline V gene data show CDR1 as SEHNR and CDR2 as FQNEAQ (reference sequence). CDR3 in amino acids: CASSAGWGGTDTQYF. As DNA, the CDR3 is TGTGCCAGCAGTGCCGGGTGGGGGGGCACAGATACGCAGTATTTT. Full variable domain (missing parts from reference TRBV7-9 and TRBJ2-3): DTGVSQNPRHKITKRGQNVTFRCDPISEHNRLYWYRQTLGQGPEFLTYFQNEAQLEKSRLLSDRFSAERPKGSFSTLEIQRTEQGDSAMYLCASSAGWGGTDTQYFGPGTRLTVL.

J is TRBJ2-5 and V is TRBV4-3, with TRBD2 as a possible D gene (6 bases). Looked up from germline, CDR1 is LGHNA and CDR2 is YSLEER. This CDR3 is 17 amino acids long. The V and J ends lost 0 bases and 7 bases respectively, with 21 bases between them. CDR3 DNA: TGCGCCAGCAGCCAAGAAAAAGTGGCGGGAAGTTGGGGGACCCAGTACTTC. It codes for CASSQEKVAGSWGTQYF.

The CDR3: CSVGDRVYNEQFF. In nucleotides, the CDR3 is TGCAGCGTGGGGGACAGAGTATACAATGAGCAGTTCTTC. The chain recombines TRBV29-1 with TRBJ2-1, with 7 bases identical to TRBD1. The trim removed 6 bases at V and 4 bases at J, leaving 6 bases unmatched. Germline values: CDR1 SQVTM, CDR2 ANQGSEA. CDR3 size: 13 residues.

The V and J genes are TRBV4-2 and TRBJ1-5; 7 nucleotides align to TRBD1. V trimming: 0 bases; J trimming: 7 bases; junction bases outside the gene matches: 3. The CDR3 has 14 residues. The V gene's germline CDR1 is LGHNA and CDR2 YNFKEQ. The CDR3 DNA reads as TGTGCCAGCAGCCAAGAAACAGGGGACCAGCCCCAGCATTTT. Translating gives CASSQETGDQPQHF.

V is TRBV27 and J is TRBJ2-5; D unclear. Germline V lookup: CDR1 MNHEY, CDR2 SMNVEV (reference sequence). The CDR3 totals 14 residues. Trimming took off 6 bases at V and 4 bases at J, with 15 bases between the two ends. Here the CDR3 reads CASRVRGVRETQYF. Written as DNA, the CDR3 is TGTGCCAGCAGAGTCCGAGGTGTCCGAGAGACCCAGTACTTC.

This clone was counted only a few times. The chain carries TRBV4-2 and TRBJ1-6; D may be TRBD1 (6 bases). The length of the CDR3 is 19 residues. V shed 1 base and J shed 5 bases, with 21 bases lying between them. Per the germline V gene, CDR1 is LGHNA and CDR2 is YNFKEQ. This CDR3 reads CASSQVGLTGVGDNSPLHF. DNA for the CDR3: TGTGCCAGCAGCCAAGTAGGGTTGACAGGAGTGGGCGATAATTCACCCCTCCACTTT.

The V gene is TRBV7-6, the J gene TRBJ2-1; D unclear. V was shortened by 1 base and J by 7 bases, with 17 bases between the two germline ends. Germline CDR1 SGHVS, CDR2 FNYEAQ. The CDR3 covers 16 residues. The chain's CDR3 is CASSLEGQNPYNEQFF. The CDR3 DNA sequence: TGTGCCAGCAGCTTAGAAGGTCAGAATCCTTATAATGAGCAGTTCTTC.

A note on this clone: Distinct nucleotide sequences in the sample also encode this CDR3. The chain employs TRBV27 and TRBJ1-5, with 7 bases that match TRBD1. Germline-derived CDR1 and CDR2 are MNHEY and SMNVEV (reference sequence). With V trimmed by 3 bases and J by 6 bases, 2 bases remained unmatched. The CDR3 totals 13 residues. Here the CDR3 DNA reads TGTGCCAGCAGTTTGACAGGGACTCAGCCCCAGCATTTT. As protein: CASSLTGTQPQHF.

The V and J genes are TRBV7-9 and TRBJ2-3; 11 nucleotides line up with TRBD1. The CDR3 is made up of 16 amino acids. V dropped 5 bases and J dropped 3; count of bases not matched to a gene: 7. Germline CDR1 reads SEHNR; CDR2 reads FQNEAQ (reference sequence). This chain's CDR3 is CASSNRDRGATDTQYF. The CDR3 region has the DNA TGTGCCAGCAGCAACCGGGACAGGGGGGCGACAGATACGCAGTATTTT. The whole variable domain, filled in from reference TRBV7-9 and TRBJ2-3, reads DTGVSQNPRHKITKRGQNVTFRCDPISEHNRLYWYRQTLGQGPEFLTYFQNEAQLEKSRLLSDRFSAERPKGSFSTLEIQRTEQGDSAMYLCASSNRDRGATDTQYFGPGTRLTVL.

CDR3 sequence (DNA): TGTGCCAGCAGCGCTGCCGGGACAGGGGACGAAAAACTGTTTTTT. This gives the protein CASSAAGTGDEKLFF. This chain joins TRBV5-6 and TRBJ1-4, with 10 bases identical to TRBD1. CDR3 length equals 15 residues. V was clipped by 4 bases and J by 8 bases; unmatched bases: 8. Germline assignment: CDR1 SGHDT and CDR2 YYEEEE.

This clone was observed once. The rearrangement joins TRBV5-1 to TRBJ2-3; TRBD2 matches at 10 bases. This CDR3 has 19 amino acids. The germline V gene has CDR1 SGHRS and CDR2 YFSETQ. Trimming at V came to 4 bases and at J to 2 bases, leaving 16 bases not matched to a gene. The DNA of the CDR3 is TGCGCCAGCAGCCCCACACCGCCACTAGCGGGGAATTTCACAGATACGCAGTATTTT. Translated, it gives CASSPTPPLAGNFTDTQYF.

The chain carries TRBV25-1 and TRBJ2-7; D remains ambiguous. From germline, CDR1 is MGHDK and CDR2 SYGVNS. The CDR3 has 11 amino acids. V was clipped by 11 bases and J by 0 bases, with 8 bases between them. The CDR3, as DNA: TGTGCCGTTTCTAGCTCCTACGAGCAGTACTTC. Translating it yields CAVSSSYEQYF.

In DNA form, the CDR3 reads TGTGCCAGCAGTTCAGGGGACAGCTATCAGCCCCAGCATTTT. It yields the protein CASSSGDSYQPQHF. The chain uses TRBV28 and TRBJ1-5; 7 nucleotides line up with TRBD1. Germline V gives CDR1 MDHEN, CDR2 SYDVKM. V gave up 4 bases and J gave up 5 bases; unmatched junction bases: 5. The CDR3 totals 14 residues.

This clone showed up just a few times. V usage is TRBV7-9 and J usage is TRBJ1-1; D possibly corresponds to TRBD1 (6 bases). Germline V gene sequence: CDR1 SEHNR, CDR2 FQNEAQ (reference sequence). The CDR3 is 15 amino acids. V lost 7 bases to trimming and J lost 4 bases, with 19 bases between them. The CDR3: CASITTNREVTEAFF. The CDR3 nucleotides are TGTGCCAGCATCACTACAAACAGGGAGGTCACTGAAGCTTTCTTT.